Listed here are 8 T cell receptor beta chains from one sample, sequenced in a study of blood T cell repertoires in COVID-19. Clones were sequenced by immunoSEQ multiplex PCR, and TCRdb holds only the in-frame ones, with some missing. The table shows some 150,000 clones, with 80% to 90% occurring only once. Specimen: peripheral blood. The origin of the receptors is a woman aged 50 to 65 with active or convalescent COVID-19.

This clone was seen a few times. CDR3 sequence: CASSLEGSWVLGTEAFF. In nucleotides, the CDR3 is TGCGCCAGCAGTCTGGAGGGGTCGTGGGTTTTGGGGACTGAAGCTTTCTTT. The rearrangement links TRBV5-1 to TRBJ1-1, with TRBD1 as a possible D gene (5 bases). Trimming stripped 5 bases from V and 5 bases from J, with 25 bases between. Germline CDR1 is SGHRS and CDR2 is YFSETQ. This CDR3 contains 17 residues.

The chain joins TRBV30 to TRBJ2-7; tentatively, D is TRBD2 (6 bases). Germline CDR1 is GTSNPN and CDR2 is SVGIG (reference sequence). The CDR3 runs to 13 residues. The V gene lost 1 base and the J gene lost 6 bases, with 13 bases spanning the gap. CDR3 amino acids: CAWSGTHSGEQYF. The CDR3 nucleotides read TGTGCCTGGAGTGGGACTCATAGCGGCGAGCAGTACTTC. Full variable domain (remainder filled in from reference TRBV30 and TRBJ2-7): SQTIHQWPATLVQPVGSPLSLECTVEGTSNPNLYWYRQAAGRGLQLLFYSVGIGQISSEVPQNLSASRPQDRQFILSSKKLLLSDSGFYLCAWSGTHSGEQYFGPGTRLTVT.

In its sample, this clone was seen once. This chain connects TRBV6-5 to TRBJ2-7, with TRBD2 matching 12 bases. The CDR3 has 13 amino acids. V was clipped by 9 bases and J by 7 bases; unmatched bases: 7. Per germline, CDR1 MNHEY and CDR2 SVGAGI. The CDR3: CASGTSGSREQYF. The CDR3 bases are TGTGCCAGTGGGACTAGCGGGTCGCGGGAGCAGTACTTC.

This chain connects TRBV10-3 to TRBJ2-2, with 9 positions matching TRBD1. CDR1 ENHRY and CDR2 SYGVKD come from the germline V gene. CDR3 length: 15 amino acids. V lost 3 bases, J lost 6 bases, and 5 bases stayed unmatched. CDR3 protein: CAISEVGTGSGELFF. The CDR3 nucleotides are TGTGCCATCAGTGAAGTCGGGACAGGGTCCGGGGAGCTGTTTTTT.

The chain recombines TRBV7-8 with TRBJ2-7; the D gene is possibly TRBD2 (5 bases). V dropped 0 bases and J dropped 3 bases, with 12 bases sitting between them. Looked up from germline, CDR1 is SGHVS and CDR2 is FQNEAQ. The CDR3 covers 15 residues. For the CDR3, the DNA is TGTGCCAGCAGCTTAGCCCGAGGGTCTAACTACGAGCAGTACTTC. It yields the protein CASSLARGSNYEQYF.

This clone was observed a single time. The chain recombines TRBV7-9 with TRBJ2-3; D is undetermined. The CDR3 has 16 amino acids. In germline, CDR1 is SEHNR, CDR2 FQNEAQ (reference sequence). V was pared by 0 bases and J by 0 bases, with 10 bases between. CDR3 loop: CASSLAWAVSTDTQYF. In nucleotides, the CDR3 is TGTGCCAGCAGCTTAGCTTGGGCAGTTAGCACAGATACGCAGTATTTT.

The rearrangement links TRBV28 to TRBJ2-3, with 10 nucleotides matching TRBD2. The CDR3 is made up of 15 amino acids. Trimming at V came to 8 bases and at J to 2 bases, leaving 7 bases not matched to a gene. The germline V gene encodes CDR1 MDHEN and CDR2 SYDVKM. CDR3 protein: CASRSGGHTTDTQYF. The DNA for the CDR3 is TGTGCCAGCCGTAGCGGGGGGCATACCACAGATACGCAGTATTTT.

The chain links TRBV11-2 to TRBJ1-3; maybe TRBD1 (5 bases). This CDR3 spans 13 amino acids. Germline V CDR1 and CDR2: SGHAT, FQNNGV. V lost 5 bases and J 4 bases, leaving 9 bases between the germline ends. CDR3 region: CASSPGSGNTIYF. CDR3 bases: TGTGCCAGCAGCCCAGGGTCAGGAAACACCATATATTTT.